The 10 T cell receptor beta chains below were found in one sample sequenced in a study of tissue T cells after allogeneic stem cell transplantation. Only in-frame clones appear in the TCRdb table, and some are missing; sequencing was by immunoSEQ multiplex PCR. The sample includes about 48,000 clones, roughly 73% seen only once; the top ten take roughly 0.5%. Sequencing used sorted cells pooled from one or two spleens. All receptors come from a pool of C57BL/6 mice in good health.

This clone was counted only a few times. These gene names are mouse names. The read ends 1 residue before the CDR3 terminus; that terminus is restored from the germline J gene. V gene TRBV20 combines with J gene TRBJ1-2; possibly TRBD1 for D (6 bases). Between the trimmed V and J ends, which lost 6 bases and 1 base, there was a span of 12 bases. This CDR3 region has 13 residues. Per germline, CDR1 GFQATS and CDR2 STVNSAI. The chain's CDR3 is CGASGTKNSDYTF. The sequenced part of the CDR3 DNA is TGTGGTGCGTCCGGGACAAAAAACTCCGACTACACC.

A note on this clone: The germline and genes are mouse ones. The sequence runs out 1 residue before the end of the CDR3; the remainder is reconstructed from the germline J gene. The genes are TRBV20 and TRBJ2-1; TRBD1 might be the D (5 bases). Trimming removed 1 base at V and 1 base at J, with 8 bases between. CDR1 and CDR2 from the germline V gene are GFQATS and STVNSAI. The CDR3 contains 14 residues. The sequenced part of the CDR3 DNA is TGTGGTGCTAGGGGCAGGGTGAACTATGCTGAGCAGTTC. Its translation is CGARGRVNYAEQF. The entire CDR3 protein is CGARGRVNYAEQFF. Full variable domain (missing parts from reference TRBV20 and TRBJ2-1): GALVYQYPRRTICKSGTSMRMECQAVGFQATSVAWYRQSPQKTFELIALSTVNSAIKYEQNFTQEKFPISHPNLSFSSMTVLNAYLEDRGLYLCGARGRVNYAEQFFGPGTRLTVL.

This clone occurred a few times. The genes are named according to mouse. The observed sequence ends 1 residue before the CDR3 terminus, with the missing tail filled in from the germline J gene. Other nucleotide sequences in the sample specify the same CDR3. This chain joins TRBV13-2 and TRBJ1-3, with TRBD1 as a possible D gene (5 bases). V shed 0 bases and J shed 0 bases, with 10 bases lying between them. The CDR3 runs to 16 residues. From germline, CDR1 is NNHNN and CDR2 SYGAGS (reference sequence). The CDR3 spells CASGDAGRNSGNTLYF. Incomplete CDR3 DNA: TGTGCCAGCGGTGATGCGGGACGGAATTCTGGAAATACGCTCTAT.

Note on this clone: Genes and germline come from the mouse. The DNA ends 1 residue before the CDR3 does, and the rest of the CDR3 is filled in from the germline J gene. The rearrangement joins TRBV15 to TRBJ1-3; no firm D call. Germline CDR1 is SGHND and CDR2 is FRSKSL. Trimming pared 4 bases from V and 1 base from J, leaving 5 bases between. The CDR3 has 13 residues. The CDR3 loop is CASSYSSGNTLYF. The CDR3 bases that were read are TGTGCCAGCAGTTACAGCTCTGGAAATACGCTCTAT.

In the case of this clone: Mouse gene names apply. The DNA ends 1 residue before the CDR3 does, and the rest of the CDR3 is filled in from the germline J gene. This chain links TRBV17 with TRBJ1-5; D unclear. The CDR3 runs to 14 residues. Germline-derived CDR1 and CDR2 are MNHDT and YYDKIL. V lost 2 bases, J lost 0 bases, and 5 bases lay in between. CDR3 DNA, as far as it was read: TGTGCTAGCAGTAGACATCATAACAACCAGGCTCCGCTT. It is translated as CASSRHHNNQAPL. The CDR3 in its entirety is CASSRHHNNQAPLF.

In regard to this clone: Mouse gene names and germline throughout. The read halts 1 residue ahead of the CDR3 end, with the missing end drawn from the germline J gene. This chain uses TRBV13-1 with TRBJ2-7, with 8 bases matching TRBD2. The germline V gene has CDR1 NSHNY and CDR2 SYGAGN. V dropped 0 bases and J dropped 2; count of bases not matched to a gene: 1. This CDR3 has 14 residues. The sequenced CDR3 bases are TGTGCCAGCAGTGATGGGGACTGGACCTATGAACAGTAC. This codes for CASSDGDWTYEQY. The whole CDR3 reads CASSDGDWTYEQYF.

This clone was observed once. All gene names here are mouse names. The CDR3: CASSQAGGADTQYF. The CDR3 DNA, read in part, is TGTGCCAGCAGCCAAGCTGGGGGGGCGGACACCCAGTAC. V and J are TRBV5 and TRBJ2-5; TRBD2 matches at 10 bases. The CDR3 end lies 1 residue beyond the end of the read and is filled in from the germline J gene. Trimming at V came to 1 base and at J to 6 bases, leaving 1 base not matched to a gene. The CDR3 has 14 residues. The germline gives CDR1 LGHNA, CDR2 YNLKQL (reference sequence).

To note about this clone: The genes and germline here are from mouse. The read ends 1 residue early relative to the CDR3; the germline J gene fills the gap. The sample has other DNA sequences that encode this CDR3 too. The chain employs TRBV3 and TRBJ2-7; 10 nucleotides align to TRBD2. V dropped 5 bases and J dropped 0; count of bases not matched to a gene: 4. There are 15 residues in the CDR3. The germline CDR1 and CDR2 sequences are SNHLY and FYNGKV (reference sequence). The CDR3 DNA, read in part, is TGTGCCAGCAGCCCGGGACTGGGGAGCTCCTATGAACAGTAC. It yields the protein CASSPGLGSSYEQY. The entire CDR3 protein is CASSPGLGSSYEQYF. Full variable domain (rest looked up from reference TRBV3 and TRBJ2-7): GPKVLQIPSHQIIDMGQMVTLNCDPVSNHLYFYWYKQILGQQMEFLVNFYNGKVMEKSKLFKDQFSVERPDGSYFTLKIQPTALEDSAVYFCASSPGLGSSYEQYFGPGTRLTVL.

This clone turned up a few times. Gene labels here are mouse ones. The read gets to within 1 residue of the CDR3 end, and the germline J gene fills in the rest. V and J are TRBV13-2 and TRBJ1-3; no firm D call. The CDR3 is made up of 15 amino acids. V dropped 1 base and J dropped 0 bases, with 8 bases sitting between them. In germline, CDR1 is NNHNN, CDR2 SYGAGS (reference sequence). CDR3 bases read: TGTGCCAGCGGTGATCCGGGAAATTCTGGAAATACGCTCTAT. Protein: CASGDPGNSGNTLY. The complete CDR3 protein is CASGDPGNSGNTLYF.

About this clone itself: The gene names here belong to mouse. The CDR3 extends 1 residue past the end of the read, so its final part is completed from the germline J gene. The rearrangement joins TRBV13-2 to TRBJ1-2; D is unresolved. The CDR3 loop spans 14 amino acids. V was trimmed by 0 bases and J by 0 bases, leaving 6 bases between them. CDR1 and CDR2 (germline): NNHNN, SYGAGS (reference sequence). The sequenced part of the CDR3 DNA is TGTGCCAGCGGTGATGAAGGAGCAAACTCCGACTACACC. This codes for CASGDEGANSDYT. The full-length CDR3 reads as CASGDEGANSDYTF.